These T cell receptor beta chains were read from a single sample in a study of T cell changes during pregnancy in multiple sclerosis. Sequenced by immunoSEQ multiplex PCR; TCRdb stores in-frame clones only, minus some. The sample yields roughly 40,000 clones, 92% seen once. The material was CD8+ T cells from peripheral blood mononuclear cells, obtained in the first trimester of pregnancy. These receptors all stem from a female donor with multiple sclerosis, enrolled in a pregnancy study. Both conserved end residues are part of each CDR3. D genes are given only for firm matches. Size is stated for part of the rows, as once, few or many counts, or as a class when the clone is expanded.

d_gene	j_gene	len	v_gene	abundance	CDR3nt	CDR3aa
NA	TRBJ1-5	14	TRBV6-5	NA	TGTGCCAGCAGTCAGGGCGCCGACAATCAGCCCCAGCATTTT	CASSQGADNQPQHF
TRBD2	TRBJ2-3	16	TRBV7-9	once	TGTGCCAGCAGCGCGATGGGGACTAGCGAAGTGAATACGCAGTATTTT	CASSAMGTSEVNTQYF
NA	TRBJ1-2	16	TRBV6-4	medium-sized	TGTGCCAGCAGTGACACACCCCAGGCGCTTCCCGGCGGCTACACCTTC	CASSDTPQALPGGYTF
TRBD1	TRBJ2-5	15	TRBV18	NA	TGTGCCAGCTCACCACCTGGGACAGAGGTGGAGACCCAGTACTTC	CASSPPGTEVETQYF
TRBD1	TRBJ1-1	15	TRBV9	NA	TGTGCCAGCAGCTCACCGACAGGGGTGGCCACTGAAGCTTTCTTT	CASSSPTGVATEAFF
NA	TRBJ2-7	13	TRBV5-1	NA	TGCGCCAGCAGCTTGGCAGGGGTCGACGAGCAGTACTTC	CASSLAGVDEQYF
NA	TRBJ2-3	15	TRBV7-3	NA	TGTGCCAGCAGCTTAGGGACAACCACTGCAGATACGCAGTATTTT	CASSLGTTTADTQYF
TRBD2	TRBJ2-5	17	TRBV15	NA	TGTGCCACCAGCCTACTACTAGCGGGGGACCCCTGGGAGACCCAGTACTTC	CATSLLLAGDPWETQYF
NA	TRBJ2-1	14	TRBV14	once	TGTGCCAGCAGCCAAGTGGCGGGGGCGGATGAGCAGTTCTTC	CASSQVAGADEQFF
TRBD2	TRBJ2-1	14	TRBV6-4	once	TGTGCCAGCAGTTTAGCGGGGGGTCACAATGAGCAGTTCTTC	CASSLAGGHNEQFF
NA	TRBJ1-2	12	TRBV29-1	NA	TGCAGCGTTGAAGACACAGGGTACGGCTACACCTTC	CSVEDTGYGYTF
NA	TRBJ1-1	10	TRBV19	NA	TGTGCCAGTAGTGGGCCCGAAGCTTTCTTT	CASSGPEAFF
NA	TRBJ1-1	11	TRBV10-3	NA	TGTGCCATAACGGTGAACACTGAAGCTTTCTTT	CAITVNTEAFF
NA	TRBJ2-3	13	TRBV27	NA	TGTGCCAGCAGTTTCCCCCACACAGATACGCAGTATTTT	CASSFPHTDTQYF
TRBD1	TRBJ1-5	17	TRBV19	NA	TGTGCCAGCAACCGGGACAGAGAGGGCTATAGCAATCAGCCCCAGCATTTT	CASNRDREGYSNQPQHF